This TCR beta chain was captured in a study of radiation and T cells in renal cell carcinoma. Study-level background: Nephrectomy followed 15 Gy stereotactic body radiation by 4 weeks. Study-level points and caveats: From baseline, blood top tumor clonotypes peaked at 2 weeks post-radiation.

To note about this clone: What it binds is not known.

Time point defined: blood 2 weeks post-SBRT. Specified treatment: 15 Gy SBRT to primary tumor, nephrectomy 4 weeks later. Blood was sampled at baseline, 2 weeks and 4 weeks after SBRT. Method: immunoSEQ multiplex PCR; TCRdb's copy keeps in-frame clones and lacks some. This sample has about 150,000 clones, with approximately 86% found just once. The CDR3 totals 13 residues. Germline V gene data show CDR1 as LNHDA and CDR2 as SQIVND (reference sequence). The V end lost 3 bases, the J end lost 4 bases, and 9 bases lay between the germline ends. The receptor was isolated from a woman aged 45-65 years with renal cell carcinoma. This rearrangement joins TRBV19 to TRBJ2-5, with D tentatively TRBD1 (6 bases). This material consisted of blood, taken from a patient whose treatment included radiotherapy and nephrectomy. CDR3 sequence: CASSMDRGETQYF. The CDR3 DNA reads TGTGCCAGTAGTATGGACAGAGGAGAGACCCAGTACTTC. Drawing the rest from reference TRBV19 and TRBJ2-5, the complete variable domain is DGGITQSPKYLFRKEGQNVTLSCEQNLNHDAMYWYRQDPGQGLRLIYYSQIVNDFQKGDIAEGYSVSREKKESFPLTVTSAQKNPTAFYLCASSMDRGETQYFGPGTRLLVL.